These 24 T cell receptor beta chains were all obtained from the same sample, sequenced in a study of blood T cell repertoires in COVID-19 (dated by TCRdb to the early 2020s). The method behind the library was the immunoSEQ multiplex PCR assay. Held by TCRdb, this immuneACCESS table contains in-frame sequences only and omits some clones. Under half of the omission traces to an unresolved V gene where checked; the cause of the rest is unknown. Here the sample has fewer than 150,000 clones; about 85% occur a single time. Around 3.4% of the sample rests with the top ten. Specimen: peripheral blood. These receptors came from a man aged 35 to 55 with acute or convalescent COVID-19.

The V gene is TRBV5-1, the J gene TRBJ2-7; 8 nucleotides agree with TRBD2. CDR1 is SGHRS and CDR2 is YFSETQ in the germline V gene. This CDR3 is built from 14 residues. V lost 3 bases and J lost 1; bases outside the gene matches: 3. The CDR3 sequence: CASSSGTRSYEQYF. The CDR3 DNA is TGCGCCAGCAGCTCCGGGACTAGATCCTACGAGCAGTACTTC.

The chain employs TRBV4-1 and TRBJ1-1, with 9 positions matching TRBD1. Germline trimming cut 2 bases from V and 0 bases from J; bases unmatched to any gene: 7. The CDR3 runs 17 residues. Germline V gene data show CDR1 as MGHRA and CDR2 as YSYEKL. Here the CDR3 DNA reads TGCGCCAGCAGCCAACCCGGGACAGGGAATTTGAACACTGAAGCTTTCTTT. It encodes CASSQPGTGNLNTEAFF.

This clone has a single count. CDR3 bases: TGTGCCAGCTCACCACAAACTAGCGGGGGGACAAACTCATTTGAGCAGTTCTTC. Amino acid sequence: CASSPQTSGGTNSFEQFF. This sequence joins TRBV18 and TRBJ2-1, with TRBD2 matching over 12 bases. Trimming cost V 1 base and J 9 bases; bases outside gene matches: 13. Germline V gene data show CDR1 as KGHSH and CDR2 as LQKENI. The CDR3 is 18 amino acids.

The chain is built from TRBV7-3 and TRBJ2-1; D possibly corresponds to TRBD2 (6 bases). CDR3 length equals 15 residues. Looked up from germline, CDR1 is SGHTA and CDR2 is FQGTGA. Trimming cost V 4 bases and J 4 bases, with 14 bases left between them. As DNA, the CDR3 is TGTGCCAGCAGCTCCTCTTTCGGGGGATACAATGAGCAGTTCTTC. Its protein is CASSSSFGGYNEQFF.

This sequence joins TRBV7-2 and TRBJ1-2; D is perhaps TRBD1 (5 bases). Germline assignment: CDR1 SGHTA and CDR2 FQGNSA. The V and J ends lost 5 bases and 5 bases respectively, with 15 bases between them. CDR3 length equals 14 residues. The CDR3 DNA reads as TGTGCCAGCAGCCCTTTACGTCAGGGTTATGGCTACACCTTC. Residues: CASSPLRQGYGYTF.

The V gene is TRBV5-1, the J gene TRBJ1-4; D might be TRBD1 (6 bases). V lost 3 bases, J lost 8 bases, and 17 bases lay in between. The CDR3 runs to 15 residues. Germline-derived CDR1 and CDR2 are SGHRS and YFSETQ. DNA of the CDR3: TGCGCCAGCAGCTCATTGGGGGCAGTAGAGGAAAAACTGTTTTTT. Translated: CASSSLGAVEEKLFF.

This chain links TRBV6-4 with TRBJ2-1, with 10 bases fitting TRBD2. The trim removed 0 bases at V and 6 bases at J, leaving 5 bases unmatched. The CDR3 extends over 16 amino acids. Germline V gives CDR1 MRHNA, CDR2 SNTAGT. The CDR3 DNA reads TGTGCCAGCAGTGACTCGGAAGCGGGGGGGCGCAATGAGCAGTTCTTC. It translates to CASSDSEAGGRNEQFF.

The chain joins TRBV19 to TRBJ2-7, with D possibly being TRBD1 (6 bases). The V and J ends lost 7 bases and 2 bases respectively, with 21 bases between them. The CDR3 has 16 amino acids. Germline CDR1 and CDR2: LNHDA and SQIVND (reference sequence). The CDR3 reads CASTPSGWGTTYEQYF. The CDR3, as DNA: TGTGCCAGTACCCCCTCCGGGTGGGGGACAACCTACGAGCAGTACTTC. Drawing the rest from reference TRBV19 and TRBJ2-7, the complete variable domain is DGGITQSPKYLFRKEGQNVTLSCEQNLNHDAMYWYRQDPGQGLRLIYYSQIVNDFQKGDIAEGYSVSREKKESFPLTVTSAQKNPTAFYLCASTPSGWGTTYEQYFGPGTRLTVT.

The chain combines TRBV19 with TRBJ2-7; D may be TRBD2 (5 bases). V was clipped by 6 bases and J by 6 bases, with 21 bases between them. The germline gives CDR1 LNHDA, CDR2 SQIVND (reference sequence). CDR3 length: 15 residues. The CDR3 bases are TGTGCCAGTAGCGGCCCAGGAGGAGTGGTGGCCGAGCAGTACTTC. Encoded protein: CASSGPGGVVAEQYF.

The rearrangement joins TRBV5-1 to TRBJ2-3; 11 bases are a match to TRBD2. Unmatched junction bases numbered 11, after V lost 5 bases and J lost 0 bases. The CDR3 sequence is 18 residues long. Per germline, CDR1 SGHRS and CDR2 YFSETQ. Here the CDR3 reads CASSSGLAGQTSTDTQYF. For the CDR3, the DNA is TGCGCCAGCAGTTCTGGACTAGCGGGCCAAACTAGCACAGATACGCAGTATTTT.

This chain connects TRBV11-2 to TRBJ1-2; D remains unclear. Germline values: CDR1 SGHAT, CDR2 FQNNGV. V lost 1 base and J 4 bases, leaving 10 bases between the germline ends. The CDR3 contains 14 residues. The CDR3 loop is CASSLVGGLYGYTF. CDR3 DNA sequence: TGTGCCAGCAGCTTAGTTGGAGGCCTCTATGGCTACACCTTC.

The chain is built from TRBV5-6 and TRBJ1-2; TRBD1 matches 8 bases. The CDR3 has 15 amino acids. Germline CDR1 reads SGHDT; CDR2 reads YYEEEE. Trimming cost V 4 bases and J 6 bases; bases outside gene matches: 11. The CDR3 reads CASSPRATGGDGYTF. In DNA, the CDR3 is TGTGCCAGCAGCCCCCGGGCCACAGGGGGGGATGGCTACACCTTC.

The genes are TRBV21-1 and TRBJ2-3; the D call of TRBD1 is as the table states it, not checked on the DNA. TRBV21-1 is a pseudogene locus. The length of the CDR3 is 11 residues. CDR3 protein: CASIGPDTQYF. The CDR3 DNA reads TGTGCCAGCATTGGGCCAGATACGCAGTATTTT.

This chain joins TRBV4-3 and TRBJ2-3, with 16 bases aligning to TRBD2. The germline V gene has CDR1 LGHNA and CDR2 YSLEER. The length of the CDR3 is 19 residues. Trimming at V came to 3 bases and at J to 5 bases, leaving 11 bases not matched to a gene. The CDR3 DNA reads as TGCGCCAGCAGCCAGGGGCTCGGGACTAGCGGGGGGGCCTTAGATACGCAGTATTTT. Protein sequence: CASSQGLGTSGGALDTQYF.

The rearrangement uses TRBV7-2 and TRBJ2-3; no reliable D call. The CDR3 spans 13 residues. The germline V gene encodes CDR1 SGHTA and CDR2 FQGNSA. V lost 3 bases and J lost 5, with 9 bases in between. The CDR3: CASSFPFRDTQYF. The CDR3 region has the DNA TGTGCCAGCAGCTTCCCGTTTAGAGATACGCAGTATTTT.

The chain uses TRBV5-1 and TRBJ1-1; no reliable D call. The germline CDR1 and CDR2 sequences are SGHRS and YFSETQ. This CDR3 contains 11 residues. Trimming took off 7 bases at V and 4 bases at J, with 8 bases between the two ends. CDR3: CASWGGTEAFF. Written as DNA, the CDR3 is TGCGCCAGCTGGGGAGGCACTGAAGCTTTCTTT. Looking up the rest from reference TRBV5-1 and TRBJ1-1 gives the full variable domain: KAGVTQTPRYLIKTRGQQVTLSCSPISGHRSVSWYQQTPGQGLQFLFEYFSETQRNKGNFPGRFSGRQFSNSRSEMNVSTLELGDSALYLCASWGGTEAFFGQGTRLTVV.

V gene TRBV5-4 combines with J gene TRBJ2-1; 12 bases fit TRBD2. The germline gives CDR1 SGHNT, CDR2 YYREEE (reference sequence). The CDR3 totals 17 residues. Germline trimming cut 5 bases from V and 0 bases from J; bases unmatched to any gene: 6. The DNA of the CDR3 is TGTGCCAGCAGGGCGGGACTAGCGGGCACCTCCTACAATGAGCAGTTCTTC. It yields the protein CASRAGLAGTSYNEQFF. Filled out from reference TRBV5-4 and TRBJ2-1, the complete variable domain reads ETGVTQSPTHLIKTRGQQVTLRCSSQSGHNTVSWYQQALGQGPQFIFQYYREEENGRGNFPPRFSGLQFPNYSSELNVNALELDDSALYLCASRAGLAGTSYNEQFFGPGTRLTVL.

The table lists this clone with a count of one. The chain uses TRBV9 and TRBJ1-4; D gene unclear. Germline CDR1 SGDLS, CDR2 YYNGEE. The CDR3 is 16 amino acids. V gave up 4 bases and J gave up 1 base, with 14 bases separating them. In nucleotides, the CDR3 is TGTGCCAGCAGCTCCCCCGGTGGCGGAACTAATGAAAAACTGTTTTTT. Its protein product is CASSSPGGGTNEKLFF. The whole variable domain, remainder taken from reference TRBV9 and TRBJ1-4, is DSGVTQTPKHLITATGQRVTLRCSPRSGDLSVYWYQQSLDQGLQFLIQYYNGEERAKGNILERFSAQQFPDLHSELNLSSLELGDSALYFCASSSPGGGTNEKLFFGSGTQLSVL.

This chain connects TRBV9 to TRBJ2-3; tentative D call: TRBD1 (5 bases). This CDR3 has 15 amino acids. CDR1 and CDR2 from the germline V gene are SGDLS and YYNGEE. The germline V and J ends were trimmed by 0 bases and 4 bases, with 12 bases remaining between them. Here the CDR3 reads CASSVASGIPDTQYF. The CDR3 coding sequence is TGTGCCAGCAGCGTAGCTTCAGGGATCCCAGATACGCAGTATTTT.

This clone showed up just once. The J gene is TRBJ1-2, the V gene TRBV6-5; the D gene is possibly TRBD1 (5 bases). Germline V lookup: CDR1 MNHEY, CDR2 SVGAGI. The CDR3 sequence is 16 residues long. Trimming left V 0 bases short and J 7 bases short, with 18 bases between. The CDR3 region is CASSYSGDGGSSGYTF. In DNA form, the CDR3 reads TGTGCCAGCAGTTACTCGGGCGACGGGGGGAGCAGTGGCTACACCTTC.

DNA for the CDR3: TGTGCCAGCAGTTTAGGGTCACAGGGGTTTCAGCCCCAGCATTTT. It codes for CASSLGSQGFQPQHF. The chain links TRBV27 to TRBJ1-5, with TRBD1 matching 7 bases. Losses at the gene ends were 2 bases for V and 6 bases for J; bases not matched to a gene: 7. CDR1 and CDR2 from the germline V gene are MNHEY and SMNVEV (reference sequence). The CDR3 contains 15 residues.

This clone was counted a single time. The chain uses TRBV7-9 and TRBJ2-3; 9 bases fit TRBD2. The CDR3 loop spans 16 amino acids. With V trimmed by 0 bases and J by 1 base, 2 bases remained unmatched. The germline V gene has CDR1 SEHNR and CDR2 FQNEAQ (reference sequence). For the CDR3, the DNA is TGTGCCAGCAGCTTAGCAAGGACTAGCGGCACAGATACGCAGTATTTT. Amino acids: CASSLARTSGTDTQYF. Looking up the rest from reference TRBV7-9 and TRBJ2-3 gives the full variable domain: DTGVSQNPRHKITKRGQNVTFRCDPISEHNRLYWYRQTLGQGPEFLTYFQNEAQLEKSRLLSDRFSAERPKGSFSTLEIQRTEQGDSAMYLCASSLARTSGTDTQYFGPGTRLTVL.

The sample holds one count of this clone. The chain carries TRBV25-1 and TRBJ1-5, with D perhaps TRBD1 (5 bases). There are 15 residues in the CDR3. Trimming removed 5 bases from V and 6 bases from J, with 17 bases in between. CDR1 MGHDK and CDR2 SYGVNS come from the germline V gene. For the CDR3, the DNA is TGTGCCAGCAGTCCCTCTCTAGGGGAGGGTCAGCCCCAGCATTTT. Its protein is CASSPSLGEGQPQHF.

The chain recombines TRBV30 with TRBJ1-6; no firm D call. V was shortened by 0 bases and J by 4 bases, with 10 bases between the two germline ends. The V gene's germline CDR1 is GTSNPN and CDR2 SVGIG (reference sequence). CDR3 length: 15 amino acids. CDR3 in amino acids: CAWSVDTPYNSPLHF. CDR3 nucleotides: TGTGCCTGGAGTGTCGACACTCCTTATAATTCACCCCTCCACTTT. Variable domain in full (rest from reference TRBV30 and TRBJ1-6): SQTIHQWPATLVQPVGSPLSLECTVEGTSNPNLYWYRQAAGRGLQLLFYSVGIGQISSEVPQNLSASRPQDRQFILSSKKLLLSDSGFYLCAWSVDTPYNSPLHFGNGTRLTVT.